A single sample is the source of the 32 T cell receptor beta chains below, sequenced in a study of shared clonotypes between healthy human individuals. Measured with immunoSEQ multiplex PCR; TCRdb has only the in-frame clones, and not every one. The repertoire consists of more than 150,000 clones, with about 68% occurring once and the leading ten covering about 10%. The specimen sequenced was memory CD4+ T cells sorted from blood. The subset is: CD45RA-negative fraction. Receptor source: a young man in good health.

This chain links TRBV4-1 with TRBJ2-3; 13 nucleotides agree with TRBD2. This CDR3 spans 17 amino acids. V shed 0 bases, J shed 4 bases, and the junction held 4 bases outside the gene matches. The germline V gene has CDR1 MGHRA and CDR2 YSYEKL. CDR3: CASSQDWTSGRSDTQYF. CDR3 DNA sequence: TGCGCCAGCAGCCAAGACTGGACTAGCGGGAGATCAGATACGCAGTATTTT.

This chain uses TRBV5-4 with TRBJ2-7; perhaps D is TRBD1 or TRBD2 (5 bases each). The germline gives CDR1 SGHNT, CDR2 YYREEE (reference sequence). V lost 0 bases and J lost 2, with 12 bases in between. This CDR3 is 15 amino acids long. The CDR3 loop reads CASSLVRGPPYEQYF. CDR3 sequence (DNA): TGTGCCAGCAGCTTGGTTCGGGGACCACCCTACGAGCAGTACTTC.

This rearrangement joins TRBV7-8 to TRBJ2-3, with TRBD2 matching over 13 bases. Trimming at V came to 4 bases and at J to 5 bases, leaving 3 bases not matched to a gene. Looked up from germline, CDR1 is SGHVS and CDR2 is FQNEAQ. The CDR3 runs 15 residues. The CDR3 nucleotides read TGTGCCAGCAGCTCTCGACTAGCGGGAGGAGATACGCAGTATTTT. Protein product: CASSSRLAGGDTQYF.

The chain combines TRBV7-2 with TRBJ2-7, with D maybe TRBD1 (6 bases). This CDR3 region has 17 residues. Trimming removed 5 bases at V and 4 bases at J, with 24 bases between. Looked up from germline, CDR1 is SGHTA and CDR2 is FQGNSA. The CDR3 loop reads CASSTRPGQIALYEQYF. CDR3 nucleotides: TGTGCCAGCAGCACTAGGCCGGGACAAATTGCCTTGTACGAGCAGTACTTC.

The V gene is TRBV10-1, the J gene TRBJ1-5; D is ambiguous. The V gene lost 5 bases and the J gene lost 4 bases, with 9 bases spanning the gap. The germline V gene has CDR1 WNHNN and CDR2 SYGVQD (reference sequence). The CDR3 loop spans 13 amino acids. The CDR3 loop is CASSPAGNQPQHF. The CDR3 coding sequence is TGCGCCAGCAGTCCCGCGGGTAATCAGCCCCAGCATTTT.

DNA for the CDR3: TGCGCCAGCAGCTTGGAGTCACTCTCCAGCATGAACACTGAAGCTTTCTTT. Translation: CASSLESLSSMNTEAFF. The chain uses TRBV5-1 and TRBJ1-1, with D hard to call. V lost 0 bases, J lost 0 bases, and 15 bases lay in between. From germline, CDR1 is SGHRS and CDR2 YFSETQ. CDR3 size: 17 residues.

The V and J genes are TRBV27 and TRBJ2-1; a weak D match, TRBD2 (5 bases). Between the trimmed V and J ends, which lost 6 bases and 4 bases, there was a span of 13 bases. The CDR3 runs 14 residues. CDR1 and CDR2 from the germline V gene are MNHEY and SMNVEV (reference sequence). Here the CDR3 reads CASRVLDGYNEQFF. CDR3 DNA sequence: TGTGCCAGCAGAGTACTAGACGGATACAATGAGCAGTTCTTC.

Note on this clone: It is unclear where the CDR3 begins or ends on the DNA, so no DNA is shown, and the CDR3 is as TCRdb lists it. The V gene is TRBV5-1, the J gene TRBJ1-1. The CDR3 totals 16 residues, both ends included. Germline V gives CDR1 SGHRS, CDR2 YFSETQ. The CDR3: CASSFGPGRGDTEAFF.

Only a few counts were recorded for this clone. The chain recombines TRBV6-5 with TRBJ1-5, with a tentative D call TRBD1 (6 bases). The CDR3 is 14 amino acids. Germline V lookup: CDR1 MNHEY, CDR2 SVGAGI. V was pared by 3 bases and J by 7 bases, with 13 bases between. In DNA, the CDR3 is TGTGCCAGCAGTTATCAAGGGGGAAGCCAGCCCCAGCATTTT. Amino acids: CASSYQGGSQPQHF.

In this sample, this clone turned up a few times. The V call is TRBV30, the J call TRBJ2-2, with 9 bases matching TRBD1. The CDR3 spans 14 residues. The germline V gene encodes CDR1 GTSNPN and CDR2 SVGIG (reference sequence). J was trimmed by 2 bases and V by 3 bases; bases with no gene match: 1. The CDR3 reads CAWRTGGNTGELFF. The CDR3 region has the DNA TGTGCCTGGAGGACAGGGGGTAACACCGGGGAGCTGTTTTTT.

In DNA form, the CDR3 reads TGTGCCAGCTCACGTGACAGGGTGGCAGATACGCAGTATTTT. This gives the protein CASSRDRVADTQYF. The chain uses TRBV18 and TRBJ2-3, with TRBD1 matching 7 bases. Germline-derived CDR1 and CDR2 are KGHSH and LQKENI. V shed 4 bases, J shed 4 bases, and the junction held 5 bases outside the gene matches. This CDR3 region has 14 residues.

CDR3 residues: CASSLFGQYNEQFF. CDR3 sequence (DNA): TGTGCCAGCAGCTTATTTGGCCAGTACAATGAGCAGTTCTTC. The chain links TRBV7-2 to TRBJ2-1; no reliable D call. This CDR3 has 14 amino acids. V was clipped by 2 bases and J by 4 bases, with 9 bases between them. Germline-derived CDR1 and CDR2 are SGHTA and FQGNSA.

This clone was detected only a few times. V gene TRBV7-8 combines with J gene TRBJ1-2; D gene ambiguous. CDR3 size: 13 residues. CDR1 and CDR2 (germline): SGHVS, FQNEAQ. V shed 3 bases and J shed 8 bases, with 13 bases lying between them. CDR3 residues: CASSFSEGGGYTF. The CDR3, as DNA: TGTGCCAGCAGCTTTTCAGAGGGAGGGGGCTACACCTTC.

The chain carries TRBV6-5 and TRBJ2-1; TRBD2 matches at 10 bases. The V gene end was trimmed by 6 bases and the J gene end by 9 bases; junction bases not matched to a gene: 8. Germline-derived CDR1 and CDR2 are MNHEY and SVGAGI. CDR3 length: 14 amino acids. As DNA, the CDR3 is TGTGCCAGCAGCTTCCTAGCGGGAGCGGGTGAGCAGTTCTTC. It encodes CASSFLAGAGEQFF.

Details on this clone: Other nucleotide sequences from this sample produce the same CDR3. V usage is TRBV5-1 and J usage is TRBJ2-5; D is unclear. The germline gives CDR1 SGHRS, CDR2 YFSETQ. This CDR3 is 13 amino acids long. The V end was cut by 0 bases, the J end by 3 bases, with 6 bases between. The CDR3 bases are TGCGCCAGCAGCTTGGGGGCAGAAGAGACCCAGTACTTC. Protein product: CASSLGAEETQYF.

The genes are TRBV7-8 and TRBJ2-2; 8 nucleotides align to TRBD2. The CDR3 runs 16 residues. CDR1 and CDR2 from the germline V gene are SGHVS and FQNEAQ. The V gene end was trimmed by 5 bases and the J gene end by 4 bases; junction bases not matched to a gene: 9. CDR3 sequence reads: CASSPSTLAATGELFF. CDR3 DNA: TGTGCCAGCAGCCCATCGACACTAGCGGCCACCGGGGAGCTGTTTTTT.

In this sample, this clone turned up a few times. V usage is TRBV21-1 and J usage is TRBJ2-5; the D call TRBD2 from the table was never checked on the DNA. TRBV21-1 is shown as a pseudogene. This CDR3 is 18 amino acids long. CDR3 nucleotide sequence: TGTGCCAGCAGCAACCGACTAGCTTTGGGTGTACCCCAAGAGACCCAGTACTTC. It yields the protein CASSNRLALGVPQETQYF.

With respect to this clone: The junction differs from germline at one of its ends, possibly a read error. The CDR3 DNA reads TGTGCCAGCAGCTTAAGGGACAGGGACTACGAGCAGTACTTC. Its translation is CASSLRDRDYEQYF. The gene calls are TRBV5-3 and TRBJ2-7, with 9 bases matching TRBD1. TRBV5-3 is labeled an ORF, and its function is uncertain. This CDR3 is built from 14 residues.

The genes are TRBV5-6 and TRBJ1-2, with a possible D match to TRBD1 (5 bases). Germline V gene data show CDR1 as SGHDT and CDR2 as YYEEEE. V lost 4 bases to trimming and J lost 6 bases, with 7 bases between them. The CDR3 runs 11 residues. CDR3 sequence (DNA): TGTGCCAGCAGCCGGGACCATGGCTACACCTTC. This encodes CASSRDHGYTF.

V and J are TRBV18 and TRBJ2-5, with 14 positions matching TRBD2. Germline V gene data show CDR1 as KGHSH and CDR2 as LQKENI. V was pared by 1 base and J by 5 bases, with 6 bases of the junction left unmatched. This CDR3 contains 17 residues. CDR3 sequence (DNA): TGTGCCAGCTCACCACGACTAGCGGGAGGGCCTCAGGAGACCCAGTACTTC. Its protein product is CASSPRLAGGPQETQYF.

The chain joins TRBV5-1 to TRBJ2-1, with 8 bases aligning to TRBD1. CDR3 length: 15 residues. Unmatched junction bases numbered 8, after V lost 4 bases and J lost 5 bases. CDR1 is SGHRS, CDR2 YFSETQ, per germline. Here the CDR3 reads CASSPTGTGHNEQFF. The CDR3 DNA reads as TGCGCCAGCAGCCCTACCGGGACAGGACACAATGAGCAGTTCTTC.

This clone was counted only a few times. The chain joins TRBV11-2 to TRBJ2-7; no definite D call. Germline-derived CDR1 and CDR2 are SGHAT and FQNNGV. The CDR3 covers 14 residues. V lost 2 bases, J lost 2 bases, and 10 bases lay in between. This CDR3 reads CASSLRLDTYEQYF. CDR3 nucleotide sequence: TGTGCCAGCAGCTTAAGGCTCGACACCTACGAGCAGTACTTC. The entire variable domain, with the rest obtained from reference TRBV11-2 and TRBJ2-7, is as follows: EAGVAQSPRYKIIEKRQSVAFWCNPISGHATLYWYQQILGQGPKLLIQFQNNGVVDDSQLPKDRFSAERLKGVDSTLKIQPAKLEDSAVYLCASSLRLDTYEQYFGPGTRLTVT.

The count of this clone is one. The CDR3 region is CASSLVGAGYEQYF. For the CDR3, the DNA is TGTGCCAGCAGCTTGGTGGGAGCGGGGTACGAGCAGTACTTC. The V and J genes are TRBV5-4 and TRBJ2-7, with TRBD2 matching 7 bases. This CDR3 region has 14 residues. Germline values: CDR1 SGHNT, CDR2 YYREEE (reference sequence). Germline trimming cut 0 bases from V and 4 bases from J; bases unmatched to any gene: 4. The full variable domain, its missing parts supplied by reference TRBV5-4 and TRBJ2-7, is ETGVTQSPTHLIKTRGQQVTLRCSSQSGHNTVSWYQQALGQGPQFIFQYYREEENGRGNFPPRFSGLQFPNYSSELNVNALELDDSALYLCASSLVGAGYEQYFGPGTRLTVT.

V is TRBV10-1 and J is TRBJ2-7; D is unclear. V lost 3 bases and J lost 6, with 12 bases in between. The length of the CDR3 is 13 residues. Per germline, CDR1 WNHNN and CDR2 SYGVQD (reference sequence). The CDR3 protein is CASSERPRAEQYF. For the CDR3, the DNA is TGCGCCAGCAGTGAAAGACCCCGAGCCGAGCAGTACTTC.

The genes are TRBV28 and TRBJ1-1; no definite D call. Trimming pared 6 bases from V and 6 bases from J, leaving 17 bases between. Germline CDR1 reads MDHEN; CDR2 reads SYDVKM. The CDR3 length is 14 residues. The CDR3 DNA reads TGTGCCAGCAGGGACTCTTCTCGTTCGGCTGAAGCTTTCTTT. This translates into CASRDSSRSAEAFF. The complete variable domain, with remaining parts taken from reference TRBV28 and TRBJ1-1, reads DVKVTQSSRYLVKRTGEKVFLECVQDMDHENMFWYRQDPGLGLRLIYFSYDVKMKEKGDIPEGYSVSREKKERFSLILESASTNQTSMYLCASRDSSRSAEAFFGQGTRLTVV.

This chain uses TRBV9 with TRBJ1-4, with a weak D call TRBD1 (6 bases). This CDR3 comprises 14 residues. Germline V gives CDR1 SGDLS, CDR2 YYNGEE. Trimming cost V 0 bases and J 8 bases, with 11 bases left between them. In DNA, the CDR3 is TGTGCCAGCAGCGTAGCAGGGGATCAGGAAAAACTGTTTTTT. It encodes CASSVAGDQEKLFF.

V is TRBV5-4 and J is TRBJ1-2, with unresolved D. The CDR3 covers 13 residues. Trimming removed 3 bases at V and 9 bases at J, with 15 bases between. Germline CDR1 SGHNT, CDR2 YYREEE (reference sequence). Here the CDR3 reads CASSSSQILSYTF. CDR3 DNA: TGTGCCAGCAGCTCCTCCCAGATTTTGAGCTACACCTTC.

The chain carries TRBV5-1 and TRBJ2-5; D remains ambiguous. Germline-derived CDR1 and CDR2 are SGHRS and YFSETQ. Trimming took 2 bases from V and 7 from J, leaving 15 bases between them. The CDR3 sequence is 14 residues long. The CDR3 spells CASSFASLDGTQYF. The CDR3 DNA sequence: TGCGCCAGCAGCTTTGCGAGCCTAGATGGGACCCAGTACTTC.

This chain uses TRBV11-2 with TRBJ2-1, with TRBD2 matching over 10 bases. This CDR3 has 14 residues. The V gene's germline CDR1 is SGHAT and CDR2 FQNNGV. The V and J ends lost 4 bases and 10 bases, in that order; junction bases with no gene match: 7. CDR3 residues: CASSSTGSGREQFF. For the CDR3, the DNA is TGTGCCAGCAGCTCCACGGGTAGCGGGAGGGAGCAGTTCTTC.

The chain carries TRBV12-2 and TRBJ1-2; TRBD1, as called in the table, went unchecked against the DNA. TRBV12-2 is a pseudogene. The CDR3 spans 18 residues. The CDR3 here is CASRLGADRGSGDYGYTF. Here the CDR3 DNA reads TGTGCAAGTCGCTTAGGGGCCGACAGGGGCTCCGGAGACTATGGCTACACCTTC.

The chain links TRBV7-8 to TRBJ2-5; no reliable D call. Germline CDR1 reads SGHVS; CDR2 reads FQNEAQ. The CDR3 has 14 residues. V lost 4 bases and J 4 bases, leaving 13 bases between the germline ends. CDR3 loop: CASSSSISGETQYF. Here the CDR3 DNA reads TGTGCCAGCAGCTCCTCGATATCCGGAGAGACCCAGTACTTC.

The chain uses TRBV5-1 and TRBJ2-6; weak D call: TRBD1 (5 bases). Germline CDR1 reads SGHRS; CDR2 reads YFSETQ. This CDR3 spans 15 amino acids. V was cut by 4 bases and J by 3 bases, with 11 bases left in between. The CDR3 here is CASSPQGFGANVLTF. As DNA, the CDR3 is TGCGCCAGCAGCCCCCAGGGTTTTGGGGCCAACGTCCTGACTTTC.